Below, 2 T cell receptor beta chains from the same sample are listed, as sequenced in a study of T-cell memory formation after mild COVID-19. TCRdb re-derived calls from the 5' RACE reads in MiXCR, one entry per CDR3 protein. Of 430,000 or so distinct CDR3 sequences in the sample, 25% were seen once. Material for sequencing was PBMCs or a T cell subset sorted from them (not recorded which). Receptor source: an adult woman who had mild COVID-19 (a few samples of this study predate the infection). Cell type and time point are not known.

This clonotype has more than one count but fewer than ten. V is TRBV5-5 and J is TRBJ2-1; tentative D call: TRBD2 (5 bases). The CDR3 spans 13 residues. Looked up from germline, CDR1 is SGHKS and CDR2 is YYEKEE (reference sequence). V lost 4 bases and J lost 7, with 12 bases in between. CDR3 in amino acids: CASSRALANEQFF. The CDR3 DNA sequence: TGTGCCAGCAGCCGAGCGCTAGCTAATGAGCAGTTCTTC.

This clonotype turned up a few times. J is TRBJ2-1 and V is TRBV4-1; TRBD2 matches at 10 bases. Germline CDR1 MGHRA, CDR2 YSYEKL. Losses at the gene ends were 4 bases for V and 10 bases for J; bases not matched to a gene: 7. The CDR3 sequence is 14 residues long. In DNA, the CDR3 is TGCGCCAGCAGCCGGCACCTAGCGGGGGTAGAGCAGTTCTTC. It encodes CASSRHLAGVEQFF.